The 27 T cell receptor beta chains below all came from one sample that was sequenced in a study of blood T cell repertoires in COVID-19. Assay used: immunoSEQ multiplex PCR; TCRdb lists only in-frame clones, some missing. The sample contains approximately 260,000 clones, 85% to 90% of which appear only once. The sequenced sample consisted of PBMCs or T cells enriched from blood (not recorded which). The receptor set was obtained from a woman aged 60-75 years who had recovered from COVID-19.

V gene TRBV11-2 combines with J gene TRBJ2-5; D unclear. The germline V and J ends were trimmed by 4 bases and 1 base, with 10 bases remaining between them. The germline V gene encodes CDR1 SGHAT and CDR2 FQNNGV. The CDR3 spans 14 residues. CDR3 bases: TGTGCCAGCAGCTCCTACGCCTCCCAAGAGACCCAGTACTTC. Translated, it gives CASSSYASQETQYF.

This chain connects TRBV2 to TRBJ1-2, with D perhaps TRBD1 (6 bases). The germline V gene encodes CDR1 SNHLY and CDR2 FYNNEI. This CDR3 is built from 14 residues. Between the trimmed V and J ends, which lost 10 bases and 8 bases, there was a span of 23 bases. CDR3 region: CATRTGYSIGGYTF. The CDR3 region has the DNA TGTGCCACCCGAACAGGGTACTCTATCGGCGGCTACACCTTC. Supplemented by reference TRBV2 and TRBJ1-2, the full variable domain reads EPEVTQTPSHQVTQMGQEVILRCVPISNHLYFYWYRQILGQKVEFLVSFYNNEISEKSEIFDDQFSVERPDGSNFTLKIRSTKLEDSAMYFCATRTGYSIGGYTFGSGTRLTVV.

This chain connects TRBV6-6 to TRBJ2-7; 13 bases are shared with TRBD2. V shed 10 bases and J 4 bases; nucleotides not matched to a gene: 7. This CDR3 contains 14 residues. The germline V gene encodes CDR1 MNHNY and CDR2 SVGAGI (reference sequence). For the CDR3, the DNA is TGTGCCATCGGGGGGACTAGCGGGATGTACGAGCAGTACTTC. As protein: CAIGGTSGMYEQYF.

The chain has TRBV2 and TRBJ1-5; TRBD1 matches 9 bases. Per the germline V gene, CDR1 is SNHLY and CDR2 is FYNNEI. The CDR3 is made up of 15 amino acids. Trimming removed 7 bases from V and 7 bases from J; junction bases left unmatched: 11. Written as DNA, the CDR3 is TGTGCCAGCACCGAGGGACAGGGTGTGGGACAGCCCCAGCATTTT. Amino acid sequence: CASTEGQGVGQPQHF.

The chain recombines TRBV10-3 with TRBJ2-6; 7 positions agree with TRBD1. The CDR3 totals 17 residues. Germline V gene sequence: CDR1 ENHRY, CDR2 SYGVKD. The junction had 11 bases not matched to a gene; V was cut back by 8 bases and J by 1 base. CDR3 residues: CAIQQRTGLSGANVLTF. The CDR3 coding sequence is TGTGCCATCCAGCAGAGGACAGGCCTATCTGGGGCCAACGTCCTGACTTTC.

The rearrangement links TRBV2 to TRBJ1-4; 7 nucleotides line up with TRBD1. Per germline, CDR1 SNHLY and CDR2 FYNNEI. V gave up 7 bases and J gave up 2 bases; unmatched junction bases: 4. The CDR3 has 14 amino acids. The DNA of the CDR3 is TGTGCCAGCACTGGACAGGTCACTAATGAAAAACTGTTTTTT. Translation gives CASTGQVTNEKLFF. The full variable domain, completed using reference TRBV2 and TRBJ1-4, is EPEVTQTPSHQVTQMGQEVILRCVPISNHLYFYWYRQILGQKVEFLVSFYNNEISEKSEIFDDQFSVERPDGSNFTLKIRSTKLEDSAMYFCASTGQVTNEKLFFGSGTQLSVL.

This sequence joins TRBV21-1 and TRBJ2-5; the D call in the table, TRBD2, was not verified against the DNA. TRBV21-1 is labeled a pseudogene. The CDR3 totals 16 residues. Written as DNA, the CDR3 is TGTGCCAGCAGCATACGCCCGCAGGGCGGGAGTAAGACCCAGTACTTC. This codes for CASSIRPQGGSKTQYF.

J is TRBJ1-5 and V is TRBV2, with no clear D. V was clipped by 7 bases and J by 1 base, with 11 bases between them. Looked up from germline, CDR1 is SNHLY and CDR2 is FYNNEI. The CDR3 has 14 amino acids. The CDR3 loop is CASTLEGSNQPQHF. CDR3 DNA sequence: TGTGCCAGCACCTTAGAGGGAAGCAATCAGCCCCAGCATTTT.

This clone has just one count. The rearrangement joins TRBV3-1 (or the pseudogene TRBV3-2) to TRBJ2-5; TRBD1 matches 8 bases. Trimming at V came to 3 bases and at J to 3 bases, leaving 9 bases not matched to a gene. The CDR3 has 16 amino acids. Germline V gene data show CDR1 as LGHDT and CDR2 as YNNKEL (reference sequence). In nucleotides, the CDR3 is TGTGCCAGCAGCCAGACAGGGGTACTCTCTAAAGAGACCCAGTACTTC. This translates into CASSQTGVLSKETQYF.

This chain joins TRBV18 and TRBJ1-5; perhaps TRBD1 as D (6 bases). Germline CDR1 KGHSH, CDR2 LQKENI. The CDR3 length is 14 residues. V was shortened by 1 base and J by 5 bases, with 9 bases between the two germline ends. CDR3 in amino acids: CASSPRDTYQPQHF. CDR3 coding DNA: TGTGCCAGCTCACCACGGGACACCTATCAGCCCCAGCATTTT.

The gene calls are TRBV5-1 and TRBJ2-3, with D maybe TRBD1 (6 bases). With 2 bases removed from V and 2 bases from J, the gap between germline ends came to 12 bases. The V gene's germline CDR1 is SGHRS and CDR2 YFSETQ. The length of the CDR3 is 15 residues. CDR3 in amino acids: CASSLLGANTDTQYF. For the CDR3, the DNA is TGCGCCAGCAGCTTACTGGGGGCCAACACAGATACGCAGTATTTT.

The chain has TRBV19 and TRBJ2-7, with D perhaps TRBD2 (6 bases). The CDR3 covers 15 residues. The V gene lost 5 bases and the J gene lost 2 bases, with 16 bases spanning the gap. Germline loops: CDR1 LNHDA, CDR2 SQIVND (reference sequence). In nucleotides, the CDR3 is TGTGCCAGTAGTCCTGGGGGGACTGTCCCCTACGAGCAGTACTTC. As protein: CASSPGGTVPYEQYF. Using reference TRBV19 and TRBJ2-7 for the parts outside the CDR3, the full variable domain is DGGITQSPKYLFRKEGQNVTLSCEQNLNHDAMYWYRQDPGQGLRLIYYSQIVNDFQKGDIAEGYSVSREKKESFPLTVTSAQKNPTAFYLCASSPGGTVPYEQYFGPGTRLTVT.

The chain has TRBV5-1 and TRBJ2-5, with TRBD1 matching over 7 bases. The ends lost 6 bases at V and 1 base at J; junction bases unmatched: 9. Germline V gives CDR1 SGHRS, CDR2 YFSETQ. The CDR3 contains 15 residues. The CDR3 nucleotides are TGCGCCAGCACGAATACACAGGGGCCCCAAGAGACCCAGTACTTC. Amino acids: CASTNTQGPQETQYF.

This clone appeared a few times. The chain links TRBV19 to TRBJ1-4; 8 positions agree with TRBD1. Looked up from germline, CDR1 is LNHDA and CDR2 is SQIVND (reference sequence). The CDR3 is 14 amino acids. V lost 6 bases and J lost 7; bases outside the gene matches: 7. The CDR3 region has the DNA TGTGCCAGTAGCAGGACAGGGATAAGTGAAAAACTGTTTTTT. Translating gives CASSRTGISEKLFF.

This clone was recorded only once. This rearrangement joins TRBV2 to TRBJ1-1; TRBD1 is a possible D gene (6 bases). V lost 2 bases, J lost 8 bases, and 6 bases lay in between. The V gene's germline CDR1 is SNHLY and CDR2 FYNNEI. This CDR3 contains 11 residues. The CDR3 DNA follows: TGTGCCAGCAGTGAACAGGGGGAAGCTTTCTTT. Its translation is CASSEQGEAFF.

The V and J genes are TRBV24-1 and TRBJ2-3, with 8 bases aligning to TRBD1. The CDR3 runs 14 residues. V was pared by 8 bases and J by 0 bases, with 3 bases of the junction left unmatched. Germline V lookup: CDR1 KGHDR, CDR2 SFDVKD. CDR3: CATKDRGSTDTQYF. The CDR3 DNA reads TGTGCCACCAAAGACAGGGGAAGCACAGATACGCAGTATTTT.

The V gene is TRBV9, the J gene TRBJ1-5, with 7 bases matching TRBD1. Germline assignment: CDR1 SGDLS and CDR2 YYNGEE. The length of the CDR3 is 14 residues. V gave up 7 bases and J gave up 8 bases; unmatched junction bases: 12. The CDR3 protein is CASSSGQGGEPQHF. For the CDR3, the DNA is TGTGCCAGCTCTTCAGGTCAGGGGGGTGAGCCCCAGCATTTT.

This rearrangement joins TRBV27 to TRBJ2-1, with a possible D match to TRBD1 (6 bases). V dropped 6 bases and J dropped 4 bases, with 16 bases sitting between them. Per the germline V gene, CDR1 is MNHEY and CDR2 is SMNVEV (reference sequence). There are 15 residues in the CDR3. CDR3 coding DNA: TGTGCCAGCAGACGCCGGGACACTACTTACAATGAGCAGTTCTTC. Encoded protein: CASRRRDTTYNEQFF.

This chain connects TRBV15 to TRBJ2-4; 11 nucleotides line up with TRBD1. Germline CDR1 and CDR2: LNHNV and YYDKDF (reference sequence). The CDR3 runs 17 residues. After removal of 4 bases from V and 0 bases from J, the junction contained 5 bases not matched to a gene. The CDR3 DNA follows: TGTGCCACCAGCATCCGCGGGACAGGGGGAGCCAAAAACATTCAGTACTTC. Translation gives CATSIRGTGGAKNIQYF. The full variable domain, completed using reference TRBV15 and TRBJ2-4, is DAMVIQNPRYQVTQFGKPVTLSCSQTLNHNVMYWYQQKSSQAPKLLFHYYDKDFNNEADTPDNFQSRRPNTSFCFLDIRSPGLGDTAMYLCATSIRGTGGAKNIQYFGAGTRLSVL.

CDR3 loop: CASSYWAGPTYNEQFF. The CDR3, as DNA: TGTGCCAGCAGTTACTGGGCAGGGCCCACCTACAATGAGCAGTTCTTC. This rearrangement joins TRBV6-5 to TRBJ2-1, with a weak D call TRBD1 (5 bases). In germline, CDR1 is MNHEY, CDR2 SVGAGI. V shed 1 base and J shed 2 bases, with 12 bases lying between them. CDR3 size: 16 residues.

The V gene is TRBV5-1, the J gene TRBJ1-4; D call uncertain. Germline CDR1 and CDR2: SGHRS and YFSETQ. This CDR3 region has 13 residues. V was pared by 5 bases and J by 3 bases, with 8 bases between. The CDR3 here is CASSLQPNEKLFF. In DNA form, the CDR3 reads TGCGCCAGCAGTTTACAGCCTAATGAAAAACTGTTTTTT.

The chain is built from TRBV3-1 (or the pseudogene TRBV3-2) and TRBJ2-1; 7 bases are shared with TRBD2. J lost 6 bases, V lost 6 bases, and 14 bases had no gene match. The CDR3 length is 16 residues. CDR1 and CDR2 from the germline V gene are LGHDT and YNNKEL (reference sequence). CDR3 residues: CASSWASGSSPNEQFF. As DNA, the CDR3 is TGTGCCAGCAGTTGGGCTAGCGGCTCAAGTCCCAATGAGCAGTTCTTC.

This clone appeared once. This chain uses TRBV7-2 with TRBJ2-3; 8 positions agree with TRBD2. This CDR3 has 16 amino acids. Looked up from germline, CDR1 is SGHTA and CDR2 is FQGNSA. The ends lost 4 bases at V and 5 bases at J; junction bases unmatched: 11. The CDR3 DNA is TGTGCCAGCAGCTCCAGCGGGACTAGAGGGGGAGATACGCAGTATTTT. Its translation: CASSSSGTRGGDTQYF.

V gene TRBV2 combines with J gene TRBJ1-3, with no clear D. Trimming removed 5 bases from V and 4 bases from J, with 9 bases in between. Per germline, CDR1 SNHLY and CDR2 FYNNEI. The CDR3 has 13 amino acids. The CDR3 DNA is TGTGCCAGCAGTCTTGAGGGAGGAAACACCATATATTTT. Its translation is CASSLEGGNTIYF.

The chain carries TRBV11-2 and TRBJ2-1, with 7 positions matching TRBD2. CDR1 and CDR2 from the germline V gene are SGHAT and FQNNGV. Germline trimming cut 1 base from V and 9 bases from J; bases unmatched to any gene: 9. CDR3 length: 15 residues. CDR3 sequence reads: CASSLVPAGAGEQFF. CDR3 sequence (DNA): TGTGCCAGCAGCTTAGTTCCGGCGGGAGCCGGTGAGCAGTTCTTC.

The chain carries TRBV6-1 and TRBJ1-5; D is unresolved. Trimming removed 3 bases from V and 15 bases from J, with 15 bases in between. Per the germline V gene, CDR1 is MNHNS and CDR2 is SASEGT. The CDR3 is 12 residues long. CDR3 protein: CASSDTTGRWHF. In DNA, the CDR3 is TGTGCCAGCAGTGACACTACCGGGAGATGGCATTTT.

Remarks on this clone: The identical CDR3 is also encoded by other nucleotide sequences in the sample. The rearrangement uses TRBV7-3 and TRBJ1-1; 7 nucleotides line up with TRBD1. CDR3 length equals 13 residues. CDR1 is SGHTA, CDR2 FQGTGA, per germline. Trimming removed 4 bases from V and 3 bases from J; junction bases left unmatched: 2. CDR3 sequence: CASSSQGDTEAFF. DNA for the CDR3: TGTGCCAGCAGCTCCCAGGGGGACACTGAAGCTTTCTTT.